The T cell receptor (beta chain) described here comes from a study of control samples from healthy donors and cancer patients. Clones were sequenced by immunoSEQ multiplex PCR, and TCRdb holds only the in-frame ones, with some missing. The table has 54,000 or so clones, 90% to 95% seen once; the top ten hold about 2.4%. The germline CDR1 and CDR2 sequences are SNHLY and FYNNEI. V shed 7 bases, J shed 5 bases, and the junction held 7 bases outside the gene matches. CDR3 size: 14 residues. Material: blood. The V gene is TRBV2, the J gene TRBJ2-7; 11 nucleotides agree with TRBD1. The sequence came from a young man in good health. CDR3 in DNA: TGTGCCAGCAACCCGGACAGGGGGCGCGACGAGCAGTACTTC. Its protein product is CASNPDRGRDEQYF.